The rows below give T cell receptor beta chains drawn from one sample of a study of cytomegalovirus exposure and HLA in healthy donors. Profiled with immunoSEQ multiplex PCR; TCRdb holds only in-frame clones, not every one. The sample holds 150,000 to 200,000 clones, about 80% seen once. The material sequenced was PBMCs. Receptor source: a female donor in good health and CMV-seronegative. The CDR3 runs from the conserved cysteine through the conserved F or W. Each record gives: CDR3 length, D gene, J gene, clone size, V gene, CDR3 DNA, CDR3 protein. A D gene is named only where the DNA matches it firmly. Clone size is stated in some rows and not others, as once, few, many or a class when expanded.

13 NA TRBJ2-7 few TRBV29-1 TGCAGCGTTGAAGGCGGGGCGTTGAACGAGCAGTACTTC CSVEGGALNEQYF
13 NA TRBJ1-1 NA TRBV14 TGTGCCAGCAGCGGACAGATGAACACTGAAGCTTTCTTT CASSGQMNTEAFF
16 TRBD1 TRBJ2-7 NA TRBV7-2 TGTGCCAGCAGCCCTAGTCCCCAGGGGGCTACCTACGAGCAGTACTTC CASSPSPQGATYEQYF
13 TRBD1 TRBJ1-2 once TRBV2 TGTGCCAGCAGTCCTACAGGGGTAGGAGGCTACACCTTC CASSPTGVGGYTF
19 NA TRBJ2-3 NA TRBV27 TGTGCCAGCAGCCCGTCTAGGAGCTGGCGGTCTACTAGCACAGATACGCAGTATTTT CASSPSRSWRSTSTDTQYF
14 NA TRBJ2-5 once TRBV5-4 TGTGCCAGCAGCTTTACGGGAGTACAAGAGACCCAGTACTTC CASSFTGVQETQYF
15 TRBD2 TRBJ2-7 NA TRBV7-8 TGTGCCAGCAGCTTAGGCCGGACTAGCACCTACGAGCAGTACTTC CASSLGRTSTYEQYF
14 TRBD1 TRBJ2-7 once TRBV5-1 TGCGCCAGCAGCTTGGGGCAGGGGGCAAGGGAGCAGTACTTC CASSLGQGAREQYF
13 TRBD1 TRBJ1-2 few TRBV19 TGTGCCAGTAGTAAGGGACAGGGGTACGGCTACACCTTC CASSKGQGYGYTF
14 NA TRBJ2-5 NA TRBV7-2 TGTGCCAGCAGCTTAGCGGGGCGGCAAGAGACCCAGTACTTC CASSLAGRQETQYF
15 NA TRBJ2-7 once TRBV11-2 TGTGCCAGCAGCCCCCTATCGAGGTGGGTGGGCGAGCAGTACTTC CASSPLSRWVGEQYF
12 NA TRBJ1-1 NA TRBV19 TGTGCCAGTAGTGCCTATCCAGGGGACGCTTTCTTT CASSAYPGDAFF
13 NA TRBJ1-1 NA TRBV6-5 TGTGCCAGCAGTTACTCGCAGGGCACTGAAGCTTTCTTT CASSYSQGTEAFF